This T cell receptor (beta chain) comes out of a study of glioma-infiltrating T cells after dendritic cell vaccination. V shed 0 bases and J shed 0 bases, with 7 bases lying between them. Germline loops: CDR1 SGHTS, CDR2 YDEGEE. The length of the CDR3 is 15 residues. This clone was observed a handful of times. Time point noted: after dendritic cell vaccination, including at tumor progression/relapse. Some clones are missing from TCRdb's copy, which holds only in-frame ones; the method was immunoSEQ multiplex PCR. The sample includes 90,000 to 95,000 clones, roughly 77% seen only once; the top ten take approximately 2%.

This sequence originates from a human donor with glioblastoma. V gene TRBV5-8 combines with J gene TRBJ1-3; D unclear. The sample was blood, taken after dendritic cell vaccination. CDR3 DNA: TGTGCCAGCAGCTTGGGACGGAGCTCTGGAAACACCATATATTTT. It translates to CASSLGRSSGNTIYF.